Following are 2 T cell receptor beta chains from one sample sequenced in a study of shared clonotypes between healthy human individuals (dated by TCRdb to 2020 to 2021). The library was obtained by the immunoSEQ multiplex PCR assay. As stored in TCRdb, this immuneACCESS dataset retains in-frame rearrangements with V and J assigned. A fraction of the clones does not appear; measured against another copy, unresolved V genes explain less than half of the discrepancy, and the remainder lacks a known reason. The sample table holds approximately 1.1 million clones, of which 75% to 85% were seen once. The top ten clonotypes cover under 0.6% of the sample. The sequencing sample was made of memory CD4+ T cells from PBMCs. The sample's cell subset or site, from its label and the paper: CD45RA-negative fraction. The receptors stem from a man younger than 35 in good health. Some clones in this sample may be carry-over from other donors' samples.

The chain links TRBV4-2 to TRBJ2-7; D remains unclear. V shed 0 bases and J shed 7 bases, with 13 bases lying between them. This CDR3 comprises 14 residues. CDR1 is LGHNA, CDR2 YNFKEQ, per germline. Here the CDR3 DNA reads TGTGCCAGCAGCCAAGATCGAGGTAGCTCGGAGCAGTACTTC. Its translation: CASSQDRGSSEQYF.

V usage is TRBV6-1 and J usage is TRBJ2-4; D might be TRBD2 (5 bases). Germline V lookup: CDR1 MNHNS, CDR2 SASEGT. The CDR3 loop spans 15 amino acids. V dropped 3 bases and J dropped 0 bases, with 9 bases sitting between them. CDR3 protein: CASSDPGLAKNIQYF. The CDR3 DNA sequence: TGTGCCAGCAGTGACCCGGGATTAGCCAAAAACATTCAGTACTTC.